A selection of T cell receptor beta chains follows, all from one sample in a study of T-cell reconstitution after alpha-beta-depleted transplantation in children. TCRdb passed the PCR reads through MiXCR, listing each CDR3 protein once. The sample has about 1,000,000 distinct CDR3 sequences; roughly 29% are singletons. Here the sequenced sample was PBMCs, mostly from graft donor cells, taken 360 days after TCRalphabeta/CD19-depleted stem cell transplant. The receptors stem from a boy under two years old who had a stem cell transplant for SCID, so the T cells may come from the graft donor. Both conserved end residues are part of each CDR3. The D gene is left open where the match is weak. Part of the rows lack a size; the others show once, few, many or a class for expanded clones.

-	TRBJ2-3	-	TRBV7-2	TGTGCCAGCAGCTTAGCTCTGTTAGATACGCAGTATTTT	CASSLALLDTQYF
-	TRBJ2-7	-	TRBV11-2	TGTGCCAGCAGCTTATTGGGACAATCCTACGAGCAGTACTTC	CASSLLGQSYEQYF
-	TRBJ2-5	-	TRBV20-1	TGCAGTGCGTCGACTCGGCAAGAGACCCAGTACTTC	CSASTRQETQYF
-	TRBJ2-1	-	TRBV7-2	TGTGCCAGCAGCGTACAACTCGGAAGCTCCTACAATGAGCAGTTCTTC	CASSVQLGSSYNEQFF
-	TRBJ2-7	few	TRBV19	TGTGCCAGTAGTAGCAGCTCCGCCCGAAACGAGCAGTACTTC	CASSSSSARNEQYF
-	TRBJ2-1	few	TRBV20-1	TGCAGTGCCCCGGGGCAGAACTACAATGAGCAGTTCTTC	CSAPGQNYNEQFF
-	TRBJ2-7	few	TRBV6-5	TGTGCCAGCAGTCACCAGGGTATCTCCTACGAGCAGTACTTC	CASSHQGISYEQYF
-	TRBJ1-5	-	TRBV12-3/TRBV12-4	TGTGCCAGCAGTTTACGGTGGGATAGCAATCAGCCCCAGCATTTT	CASSLRWDSNQPQHF
-	TRBJ1-2	-	TRBV6-5	TGTGCCAGCAGTTACTCGAACCCCAGGCCTGGCGGCTACACCTTC	CASSYSNPRPGGYTF
-	TRBJ2-7	few	TRBV2	TGTGCCAGCTCCTGGCGACTGATCTCCTACGAGCAGTACTTC	CASSWRLISYEQYF
TRBD2	TRBJ2-4	-	TRBV20-1	TGCAGTGCTAGGACTAGCGGGGGGGTAGCCAAAAACATTCAGTACTTC	CSARTSGGVAKNIQYF
-	TRBJ1-2	few	TRBV5-1	TGCGCCAGCAGCTTGGGAGATGACTATGGCTACACCTTC	CASSLGDDYGYTF
-	TRBJ2-2	few	TRBV12-3/TRBV12-4	TGTGCCAGCAGGAGGGACTTCACCGGGGAGCTGTTTTTT	CASRRDFTGELFF
-	TRBJ2-7	few	TRBV29-1	TGCAGCGTTACGCTCGGGGGCTACGAGCAGTACTTC	CSVTLGGYEQYF
-	TRBJ2-1	many	TRBV20-1	TGCAGTGCCGAACTTTGGGTCAATGAGCAGTTCTTC	CSAELWVNEQFF
-	TRBJ1-4	few	TRBV29-1	TGCAGCGTGTCAAAGGGACAAACTAATGAAAAACTGTTTTTT	CSVSKGQTNEKLFF
TRBD2	TRBJ2-3	many	TRBV5-6	TGTGCCAGCAGCTCTGGGGGACTAGCGGCCCTCACAGATACGCAGTATTTT	CASSSGGLAALTDTQYF
TRBD2	TRBJ2-1	few	TRBV5-1	TGCGCCAGCAGCTTGGGGACTAGCGGGGGTAGGGTATACAATGAGCAGTTCTTC	CASSLGTSGGRVYNEQFF
-	TRBJ1-5	few	TRBV2	TGTGCCAGCAGTGCGGAGTTCAATCAGCCCCAGCATTTT	CASSAEFNQPQHF
-	TRBJ1-3	few	TRBV12-3/TRBV12-4	TGTGCCAGCAGTTTGGGTCTCTCCCGGGACACCATATATTTT	CASSLGLSRDTIYF